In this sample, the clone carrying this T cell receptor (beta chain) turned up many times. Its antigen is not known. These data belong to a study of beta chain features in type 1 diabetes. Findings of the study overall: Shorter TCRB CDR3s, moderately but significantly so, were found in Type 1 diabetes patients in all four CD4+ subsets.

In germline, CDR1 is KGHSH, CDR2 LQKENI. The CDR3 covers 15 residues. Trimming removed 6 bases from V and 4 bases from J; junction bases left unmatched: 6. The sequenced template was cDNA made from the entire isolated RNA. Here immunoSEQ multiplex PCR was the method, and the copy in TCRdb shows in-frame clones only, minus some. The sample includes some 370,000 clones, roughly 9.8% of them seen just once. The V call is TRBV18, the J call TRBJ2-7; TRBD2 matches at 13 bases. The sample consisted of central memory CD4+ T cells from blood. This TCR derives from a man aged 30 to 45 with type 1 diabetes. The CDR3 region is CASSSILAGGYEQYF. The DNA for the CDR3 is TGTGCCAGCTCGTCAATACTAGCGGGAGGGTACGAGCAGTACTTC.